A selection of T cell receptor beta chains follows, all from one sample in a study of blood T cell repertoires in COVID-19. TCRdb keeps only in-frame clones here, not all; method: immunoSEQ multiplex PCR. The profile shows approximately 180,000 clones, over 75% of them singletons. What was sequenced was peripheral blood. All receptors derive from a man aged 55 to 69 with acute or convalescent COVID-19. CDR3s include the opening cysteine and the closing phenylalanine or tryptophan. D genes are given only for firm matches. Clone size is shown for a subset of rows, as once, few, many or a class of expanded clone.

v_gene: TRBV7-8
abundance: .
d_gene: TRBD1
j_gene: TRBJ1-5
CDR3nt: TGTGCCAGCAGCTACACGACAGGGAATGGCAATCAGCCCCAGCATTTT
CDR3aa: CASSYTTGNGNQPQHF

v_gene: TRBV9
abundance: .
d_gene: .
j_gene: TRBJ1-2
CDR3nt: TGTGCCAGCAGCGACGGGACAATAGGTATAAGTGGCTACACCTTC
CDR3aa: CASSDGTIGISGYTF

v_gene: TRBV28
abundance: .
d_gene: .
j_gene: TRBJ2-6
CDR3nt: TGTGCCAGCAGTTTGTTTTCGTGGAGCTCTGGGGCCAACGTCCTGACTTTC
CDR3aa: CASSLFSWSSGANVLTF

v_gene: TRBV19
abundance: .
d_gene: .
j_gene: TRBJ2-2
CDR3nt: TGTGCCAGTAGTATAGGTGGACTAAGAACCTCCACCGGGGAGCTGTTTTTT
CDR3aa: CASSIGGLRTSTGELFF

v_gene: TRBV20-1
abundance: .
d_gene: .
j_gene: TRBJ2-1
CDR3nt: TGCAGTGCTATTCCTAATGGTGAGCAGTTCTTC
CDR3aa: CSAIPNGEQFF

v_gene: TRBV5-4
abundance: .
d_gene: TRBD1
j_gene: TRBJ1-6
CDR3nt: TGTGCCAGCAGCCTATTGGGCGGTGGGACAGGGGGCAAGAATTCACCCCTCCACTTT
CDR3aa: CASSLLGGGTGGKNSPLHF

v_gene: TRBV9
abundance: .
d_gene: TRBD2
j_gene: TRBJ2-1
CDR3nt: TGTGCCAGCAGCGTAGGGGCTAGCGGGAGCTACAATGAGCAGTTCTTC
CDR3aa: CASSVGASGSYNEQFF

v_gene: TRBV5-1
abundance: few
d_gene: TRBD1
j_gene: TRBJ2-7
CDR3nt: TGCGCCAGCAGACCCGGGACAGGGAGCCTCTACGAGCAGTACTTC
CDR3aa: CASRPGTGSLYEQYF

v_gene: TRBV18
abundance: .
d_gene: TRBD1
j_gene: TRBJ1-1
CDR3nt: TGTGCCAGCTCACCCAGAGGGGGCCCCACTGAAGCTTTCTTT
CDR3aa: CASSPRGGPTEAFF

v_gene: TRBV7-3
abundance: .
d_gene: .
j_gene: TRBJ2-4
CDR3nt: TGTGCCAGCAGCTCACCGGGGTTTTCAGCCAAAAACATTCAGTACTTC
CDR3aa: CASSSPGFSAKNIQYF

v_gene: TRBV7-9
abundance: few
d_gene: TRBD1
j_gene: TRBJ2-7
CDR3nt: TGTGCCAGCAGCTTACGGGACAGAGAAGTCTACGAGCAGTACTTC
CDR3aa: CASSLRDREVYEQYF

v_gene: TRBV27
abundance: .
d_gene: .
j_gene: TRBJ1-3
CDR3nt: TGTGCCAGCAGTGCGACAAGGGGTAGGGAACCTGGAAACACCATATATTTT
CDR3aa: CASSATRGREPGNTIYF

v_gene: TRBV28
abundance: .
d_gene: TRBD1
j_gene: TRBJ1-2
CDR3nt: TGTGCCAGCAGTTTATCCCCGGACAGGAACTATGGCTACACCTTC
CDR3aa: CASSLSPDRNYGYTF

v_gene: TRBV7-7
abundance: .
d_gene: .
j_gene: TRBJ2-2
CDR3nt: TGTGCTAGCAGCCCTGGGGAGGCCGGGGAGCTGTTTTTT
CDR3aa: CASSPGEAGELFF

v_gene: TRBV7-3
abundance: .
d_gene: .
j_gene: TRBJ2-3
CDR3nt: TGTGCCAGCAGCTTAGAAGCGTCAGATACGCAGTATTTT
CDR3aa: CASSLEASDTQYF

v_gene: TRBV14
abundance: .
d_gene: TRBD1
j_gene: TRBJ2-7
CDR3nt: TGTGCCAGCAGCCGAACCGGGACAGGGGGCTACGAGCAGTACTTC
CDR3aa: CASSRTGTGGYEQYF